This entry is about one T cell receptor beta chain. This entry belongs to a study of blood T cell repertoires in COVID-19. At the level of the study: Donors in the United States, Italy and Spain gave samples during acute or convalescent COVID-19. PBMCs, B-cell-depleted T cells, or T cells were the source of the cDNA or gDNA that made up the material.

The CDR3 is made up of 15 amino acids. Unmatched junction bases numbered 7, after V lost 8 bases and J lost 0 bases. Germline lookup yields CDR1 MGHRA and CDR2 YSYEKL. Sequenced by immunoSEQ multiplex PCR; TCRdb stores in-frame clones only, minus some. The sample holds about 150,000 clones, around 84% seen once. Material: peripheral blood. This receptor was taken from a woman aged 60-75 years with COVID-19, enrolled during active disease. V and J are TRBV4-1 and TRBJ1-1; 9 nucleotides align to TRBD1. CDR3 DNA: TGCGCCAGCCGGGACAGGGATCGGATGAACACTGAAGCTTTCTTT. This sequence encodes CASRDRDRMNTEAFF.